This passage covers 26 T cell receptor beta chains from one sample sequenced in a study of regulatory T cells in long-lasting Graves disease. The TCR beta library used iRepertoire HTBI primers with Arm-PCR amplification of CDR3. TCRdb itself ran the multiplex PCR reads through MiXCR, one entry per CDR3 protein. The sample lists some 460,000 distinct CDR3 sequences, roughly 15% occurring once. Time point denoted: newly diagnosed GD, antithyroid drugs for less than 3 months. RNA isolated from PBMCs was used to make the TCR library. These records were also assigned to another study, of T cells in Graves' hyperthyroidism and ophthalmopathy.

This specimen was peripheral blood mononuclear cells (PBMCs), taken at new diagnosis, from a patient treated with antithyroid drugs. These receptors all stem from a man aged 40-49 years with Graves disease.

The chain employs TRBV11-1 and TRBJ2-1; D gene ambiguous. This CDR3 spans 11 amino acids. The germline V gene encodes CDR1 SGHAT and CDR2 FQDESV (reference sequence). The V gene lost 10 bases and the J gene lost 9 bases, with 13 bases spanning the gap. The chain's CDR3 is CATTENGEQFF. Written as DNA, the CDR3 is TGTGCCACCACAGAAAACGGTGAGCAGTTCTTC. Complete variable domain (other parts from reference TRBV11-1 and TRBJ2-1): EAEVAQSPRYKITEKSQAVAFWCDPISGHATLYWYRQILGQGPELLVQFQDESVVDDSQLPKDRFSAERLKGVDSTLKIQPAELGDSAMYLCATTENGEQFFGPGTRLTVL.

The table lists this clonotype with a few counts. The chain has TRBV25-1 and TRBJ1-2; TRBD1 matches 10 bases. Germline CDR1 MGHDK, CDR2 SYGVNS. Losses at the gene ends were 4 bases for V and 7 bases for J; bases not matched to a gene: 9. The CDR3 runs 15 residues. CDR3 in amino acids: CASSATGQGLSGYTF. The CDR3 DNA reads TGTGCCAGCAGTGCCACGGGACAGGGGCTAAGTGGCTACACCTTC.

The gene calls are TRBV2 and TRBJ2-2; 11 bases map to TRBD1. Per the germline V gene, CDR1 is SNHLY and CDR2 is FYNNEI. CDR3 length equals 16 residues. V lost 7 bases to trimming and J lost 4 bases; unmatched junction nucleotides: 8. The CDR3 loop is CASNGQGARVTGELFF. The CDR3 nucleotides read TGTGCCAGCAACGGACAGGGGGCGCGGGTCACCGGGGAGCTGTTTTTT.

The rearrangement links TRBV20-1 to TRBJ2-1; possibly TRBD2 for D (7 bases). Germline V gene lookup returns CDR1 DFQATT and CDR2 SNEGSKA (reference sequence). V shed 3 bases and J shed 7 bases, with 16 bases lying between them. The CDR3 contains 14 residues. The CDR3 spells CSASPGGPANEQFF. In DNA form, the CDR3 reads TGCAGTGCTAGCCCGGGGGGCCCGGCTAATGAGCAGTTCTTC.

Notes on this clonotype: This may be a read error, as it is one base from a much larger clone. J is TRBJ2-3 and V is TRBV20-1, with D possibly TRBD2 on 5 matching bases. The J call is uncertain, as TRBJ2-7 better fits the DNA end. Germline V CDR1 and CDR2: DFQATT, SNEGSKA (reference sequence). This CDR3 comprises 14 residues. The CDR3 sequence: CSAREGERAREQYF. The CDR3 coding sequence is TGCAGTGCTAGAGAGGGCGAGAGGGCGAGGGAGCAGTACTTC.

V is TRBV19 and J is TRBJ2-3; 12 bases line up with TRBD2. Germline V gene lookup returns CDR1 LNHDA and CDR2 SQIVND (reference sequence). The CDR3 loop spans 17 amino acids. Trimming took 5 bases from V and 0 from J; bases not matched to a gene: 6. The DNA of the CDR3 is TGTGCCAGTAGTCTCTTAGGGACTAGCGGGAGCACAGATACGCAGTATTTT. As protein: CASSLLGTSGSTDTQYF.

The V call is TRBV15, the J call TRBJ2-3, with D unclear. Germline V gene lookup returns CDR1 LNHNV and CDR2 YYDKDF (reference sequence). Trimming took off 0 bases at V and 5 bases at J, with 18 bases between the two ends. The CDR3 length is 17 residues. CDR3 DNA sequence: TGTGCCACCAGCAGAGAAAGGATGGCCGCTTTGGTAGATACGCAGTATTTT. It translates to CATSRERMAALVDTQYF.

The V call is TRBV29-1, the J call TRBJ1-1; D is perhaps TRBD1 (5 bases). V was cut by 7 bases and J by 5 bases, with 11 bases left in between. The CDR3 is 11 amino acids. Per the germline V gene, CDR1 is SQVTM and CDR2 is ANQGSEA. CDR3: CSGKWGTEAFF. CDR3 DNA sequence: TGCAGCGGTAAATGGGGGACTGAAGCTTTCTTT.

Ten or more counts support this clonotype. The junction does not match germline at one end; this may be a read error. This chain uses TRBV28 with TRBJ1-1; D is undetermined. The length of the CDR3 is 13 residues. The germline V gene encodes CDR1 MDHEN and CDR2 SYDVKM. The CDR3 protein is CASSSTPNPEAFF. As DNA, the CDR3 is TGTGCCAGCAGTTCCACCCCGAACCCTGAAGCTTTCTTT. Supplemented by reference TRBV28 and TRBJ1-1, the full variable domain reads DVKVTQSSRYLVKRTGEKVFLECVQDMDHENMFWYRQDPGLGLRLIYFSYDVKMKEKGDIPEGYSVSREKKERFSLILESASTNQTSMYLCASSSTPNPEAFFGQGTRLTVV.

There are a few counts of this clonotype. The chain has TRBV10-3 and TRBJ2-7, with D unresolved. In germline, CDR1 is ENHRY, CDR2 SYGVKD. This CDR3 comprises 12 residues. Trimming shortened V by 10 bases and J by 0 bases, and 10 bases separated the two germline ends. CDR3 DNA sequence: TGTGCCACGTCGGTTAGCTCCTACGAGCAGTACTTC. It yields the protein CATSVSSYEQYF.

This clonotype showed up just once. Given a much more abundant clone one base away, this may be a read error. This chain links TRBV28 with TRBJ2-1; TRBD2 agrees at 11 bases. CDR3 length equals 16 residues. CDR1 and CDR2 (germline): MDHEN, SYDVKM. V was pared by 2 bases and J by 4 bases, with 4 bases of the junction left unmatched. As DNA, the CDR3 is TGTGCCAGCAGTTTACCGGGACTAGCGGAATACAATGAGCAGTTCTTC. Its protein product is CASSLPGLAEYNEQFF.

The CDR3 DNA is TGCGCCAGCAGGGCCCGGACAGGGGGTTCCTACAATGAGCAGTTCTTC. Amino acids: CASRARTGGSYNEQFF. V and J are TRBV5-1 and TRBJ2-1, with 10 nucleotides matching TRBD1. The junction had 6 bases not matched to a gene; V was cut back by 5 bases and J by 1 base. The CDR3 runs to 16 residues. The germline gives CDR1 SGHRS, CDR2 YFSETQ.

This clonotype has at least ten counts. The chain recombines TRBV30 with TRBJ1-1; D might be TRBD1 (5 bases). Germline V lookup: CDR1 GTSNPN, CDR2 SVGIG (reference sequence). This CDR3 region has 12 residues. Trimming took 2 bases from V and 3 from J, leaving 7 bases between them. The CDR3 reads CAWSPTDTEAFF. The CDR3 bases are TGTGCCTGGAGTCCGACAGACACTGAAGCTTTCTTT.

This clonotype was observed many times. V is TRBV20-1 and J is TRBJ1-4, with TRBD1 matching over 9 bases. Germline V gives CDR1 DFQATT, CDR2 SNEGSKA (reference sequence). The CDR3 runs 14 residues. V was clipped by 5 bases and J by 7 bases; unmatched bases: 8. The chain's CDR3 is CSALPGQGGEKLFF. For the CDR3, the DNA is TGCAGTGCTCTACCGGGACAGGGTGGTGAAAAACTGTTTTTT.

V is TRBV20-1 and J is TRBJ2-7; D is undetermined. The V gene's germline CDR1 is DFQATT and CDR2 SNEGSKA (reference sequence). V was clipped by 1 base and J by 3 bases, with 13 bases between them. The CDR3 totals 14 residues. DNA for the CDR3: TGCAGTGCTAGAGTATCGCCGTCCATCTACGAGCAGTACTTC. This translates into CSARVSPSIYEQYF.

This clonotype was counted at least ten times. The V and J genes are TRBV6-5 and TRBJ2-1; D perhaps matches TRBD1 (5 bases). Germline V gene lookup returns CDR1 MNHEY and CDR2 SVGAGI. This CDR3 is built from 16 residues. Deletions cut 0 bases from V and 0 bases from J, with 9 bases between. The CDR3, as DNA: TGTGCCAGCAGTTACTCCCTGCAGGGCTCCTACAATGAGCAGTTCTTC. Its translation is CASSYSLQGSYNEQFF.

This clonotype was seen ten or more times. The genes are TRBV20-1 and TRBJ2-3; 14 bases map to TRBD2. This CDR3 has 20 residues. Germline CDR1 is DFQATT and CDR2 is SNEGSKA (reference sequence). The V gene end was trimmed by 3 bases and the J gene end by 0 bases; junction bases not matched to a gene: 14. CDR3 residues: CSARGRDRGLAGASTDTQYF. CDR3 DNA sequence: TGCAGTGCTAGGGGCCGGGACAGGGGACTAGCGGGAGCCAGCACAGATACGCAGTATTTT.

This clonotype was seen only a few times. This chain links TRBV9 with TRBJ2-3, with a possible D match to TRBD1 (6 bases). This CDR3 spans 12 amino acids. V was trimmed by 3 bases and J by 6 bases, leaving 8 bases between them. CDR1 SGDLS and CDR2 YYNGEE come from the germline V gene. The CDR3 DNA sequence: TGTGCCAGCAGCGACAGGGAGGATACGCAGTATTTT. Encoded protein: CASSDREDTQYF. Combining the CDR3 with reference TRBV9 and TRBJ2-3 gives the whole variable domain DSGVTQTPKHLITATGQRVTLRCSPRSGDLSVYWYQQSLDQGLQFLIQYYNGEERAKGNILERFSAQQFPDLHSELNLSSLELGDSALYFCASSDREDTQYFGPGTRLTVL.

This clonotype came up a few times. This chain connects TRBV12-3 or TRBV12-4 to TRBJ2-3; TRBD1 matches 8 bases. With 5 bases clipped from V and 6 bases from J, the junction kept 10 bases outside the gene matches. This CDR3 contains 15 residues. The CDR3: CASSMTGASRDTQYF. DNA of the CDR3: TGTGCCAGCAGTATGACAGGGGCATCGCGGGATACGCAGTATTTT.

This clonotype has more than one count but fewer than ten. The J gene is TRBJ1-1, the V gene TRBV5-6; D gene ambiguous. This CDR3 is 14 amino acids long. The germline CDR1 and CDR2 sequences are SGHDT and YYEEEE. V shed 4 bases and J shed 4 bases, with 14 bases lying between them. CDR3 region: CASSTGPGSTEAFF. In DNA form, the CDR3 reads TGTGCCAGCAGCACTGGGCCGGGGAGCACTGAAGCTTTCTTT.

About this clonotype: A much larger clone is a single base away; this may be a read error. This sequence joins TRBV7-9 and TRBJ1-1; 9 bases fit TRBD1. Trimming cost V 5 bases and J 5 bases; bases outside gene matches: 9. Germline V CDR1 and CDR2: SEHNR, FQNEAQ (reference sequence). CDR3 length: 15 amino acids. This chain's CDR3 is CASSPSTGGLTEAFF. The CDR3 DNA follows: TGTGCCAGCAGCCCATCGACAGGGGGTTTGACTGAAGCTTTCTTT.

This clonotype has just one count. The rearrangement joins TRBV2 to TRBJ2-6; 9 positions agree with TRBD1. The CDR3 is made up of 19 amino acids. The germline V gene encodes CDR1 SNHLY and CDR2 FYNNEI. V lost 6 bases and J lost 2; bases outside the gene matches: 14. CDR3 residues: CASRATRDRVFAGANVLTF. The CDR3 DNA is TGTGCCAGCAGGGCGACCCGGGACAGGGTCTTTGCTGGGGCCAACGTCCTGACTTTC.

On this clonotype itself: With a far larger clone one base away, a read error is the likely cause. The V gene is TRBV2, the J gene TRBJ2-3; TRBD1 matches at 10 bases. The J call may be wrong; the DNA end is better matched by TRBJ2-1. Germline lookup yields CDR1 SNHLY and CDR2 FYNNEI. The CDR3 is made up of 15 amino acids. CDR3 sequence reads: CTSSSSGTGVLMQFF. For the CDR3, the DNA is TGTACCAGCAGTAGCTCCGGGACAGGGGTTCTGATGCAGTTCTTC.

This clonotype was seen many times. This chain's CDR3 is CASSRGTGELFF. The CDR3, as DNA: TGTGCCAGCAGCCGCGGAACCGGGGAGCTGTTTTTT. This chain connects TRBV3-1 to TRBJ2-2; D remains unclear. V lost 4 bases and J 5 bases, leaving 5 bases between the germline ends. Germline-derived CDR1 and CDR2 are LGHDT and YNNKEL (reference sequence). This CDR3 spans 12 amino acids.

CDR3 region: CAISEASGSPGTQYF. The CDR3 nucleotides read TGTGCCATCAGTGAGGCTAGCGGGAGCCCCGGGACCCAGTACTTC. The rearrangement links TRBV10-3 to TRBJ2-5, with 10 bases aligning to TRBD2. The CDR3 covers 15 residues. Trimming cost V 2 bases and J 7 bases; bases outside gene matches: 7. The germline CDR1 and CDR2 sequences are ENHRY and SYGVKD.

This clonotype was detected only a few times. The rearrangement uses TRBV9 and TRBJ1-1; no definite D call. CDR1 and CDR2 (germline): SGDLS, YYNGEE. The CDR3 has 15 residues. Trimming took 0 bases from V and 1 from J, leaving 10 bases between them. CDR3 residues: CASSVGGQQNTEAFF. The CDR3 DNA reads TGTGCCAGCAGCGTAGGTGGTCAGCAGAACACTGAAGCTTTCTTT.